This T cell receptor beta chain was captured by sequencing in a study of chemoradiotherapy in HPV16-positive cancers. J was trimmed by 1 base and V by 3 bases; bases with no gene match: 2. CDR1 is LGHNA, CDR2 YNFKEQ, per germline. The CDR3 runs to 14 residues. Assay used: immunoSEQ multiplex PCR; TCRdb lists only in-frame clones, some missing. This sample yields thousands of clones, of which approximately 79% are seen a single time; approximately 16% belongs to the top ten. The clonotype originates from a human donor with HPV-associated anogenital cancer. The sequencing here drew on tumor tissue, taken from a patient who underwent chemoradiotherapy. The chain has TRBV4-2 and TRBJ2-5; 7 nucleotides agree with TRBD1. The CDR3 reads CASSQTGPQETQYF. The CDR3 DNA reads as TGTGCCAGCAGCCAGACAGGGCCCCAAGAGACCCAGTACTTC.